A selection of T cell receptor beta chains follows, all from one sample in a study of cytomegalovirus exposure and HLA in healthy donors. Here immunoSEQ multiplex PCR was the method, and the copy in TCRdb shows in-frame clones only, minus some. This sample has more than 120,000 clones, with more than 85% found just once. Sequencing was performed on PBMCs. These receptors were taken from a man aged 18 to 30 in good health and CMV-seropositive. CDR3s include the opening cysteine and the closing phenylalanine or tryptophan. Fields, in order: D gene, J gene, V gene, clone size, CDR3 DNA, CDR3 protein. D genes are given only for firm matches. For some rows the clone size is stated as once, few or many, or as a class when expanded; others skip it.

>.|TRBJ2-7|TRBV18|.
TGTGCCAGCTCACCAGTCGGCGGAGCCTCCTACGAGCAGTACTTC
CASSPVGGASYEQYF
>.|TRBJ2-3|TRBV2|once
TGTGCCAGCAGTGACGGGGTAGTGGGTGGTACGCAGTATTTT
CASSDGVVGGTQYF
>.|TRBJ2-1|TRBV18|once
TGTGCCAGCTCACCCATCATCGGGGCCTACAATGAGCAGTTCTTC
CASSPIIGAYNEQFF
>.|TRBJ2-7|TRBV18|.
TGTGCCAGCTCACCACCTGGGACTGCGGGGATCCCGGGGGAGCAGTACTTC
CASSPPGTAGIPGEQYF
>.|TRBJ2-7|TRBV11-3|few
TGTGCCAGCAGCCCACTCCGAGGCTACGAGCAGTACTTC
CASSPLRGYEQYF
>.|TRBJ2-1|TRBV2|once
TGTGCCAGCAGTGAAGCAGAACTAGCCTACAATGAGCAGTTCTTC
CASSEAELAYNEQFF
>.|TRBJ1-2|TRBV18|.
TGTGCCAGCTCACCACCTGGGACAACCGGAGGCTACACCTTC
CASSPPGTTGGYTF
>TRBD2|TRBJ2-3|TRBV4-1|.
TGCGCCAGCAGCCAAGCCGCGGGGGGTAGGGACATCGGCACAGATACGCAGTATTTT
CASSQAAGGRDIGTDTQYF
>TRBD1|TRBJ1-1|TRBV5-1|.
TGCGCCAGCAGCTTTGGGGACAGGGGCCACACTGAAGCTTTCTTT
CASSFGDRGHTEAFF
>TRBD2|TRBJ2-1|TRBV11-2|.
TGTGCCAGCAGCCAGCTAGCGGGAGAGTACAATGAGCAGTTCTTC
CASSQLAGEYNEQFF
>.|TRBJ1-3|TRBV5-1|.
TGCGCCAGCAGACAGGGTGCTGGAAACACCATATATTTT
CASRQGAGNTIYF
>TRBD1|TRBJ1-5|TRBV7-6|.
TGTGCCAGCAGCTTAGAAGGGGGCCGGAATCAGCCCCAGCATTTT
CASSLEGGRNQPQHF
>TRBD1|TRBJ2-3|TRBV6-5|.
TGTGCCAGCAGTTACGGACAGGGGGCCACAGATACGCAGTATTTT
CASSYGQGATDTQYF
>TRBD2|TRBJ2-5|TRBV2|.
TGTGCCAGCAGTGGACGGACTAGCGGTGGGCAAGAGACCCAGTACTTC
CASSGRTSGGQETQYF
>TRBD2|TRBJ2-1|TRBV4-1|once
TGCGCCAGCAGCCAAGCGGGAGGATACAATGAGCAGTTCTTC
CASSQAGGYNEQFF
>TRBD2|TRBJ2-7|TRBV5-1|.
TGCGCCAGCAGCTCCAGCATGGGACTAGCGGGGGGGCGCCCCTACGAGCAGTACTTC
CASSSSMGLAGGRPYEQYF
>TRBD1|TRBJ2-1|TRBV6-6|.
TGTGCCAGCAGTTACGTTTTAGGGGACAGGGAGGATGAGCAGTTCTTC
CASSYVLGDREDEQFF
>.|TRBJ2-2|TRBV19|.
TGTGCCAGTAGTTGGACTGCCGACACCGGGGAGCTGTTTTTT
CASSWTADTGELFF
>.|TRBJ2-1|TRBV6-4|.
TGTGCCAGCAGTGAATACGGGTCCTCCTACAATGAGCAGTTCTTC
CASSEYGSSYNEQFF
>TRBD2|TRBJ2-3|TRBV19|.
TGTGCCAGTAAAGCGGGGGGGCAGGGTACGCAGTATTTT
CASKAGGQGTQYF
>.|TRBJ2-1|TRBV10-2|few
TGCGCCAGCAGTGAGTCGACGGGATACAATGAGCAGTTCTTC
CASSESTGYNEQFF
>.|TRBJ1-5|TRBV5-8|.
TGTGCCAGCAGCTTGCCCACACATGGTCAGCCCCAGCATTTT
CASSLPTHGQPQHF